Presented here are 2 T cell receptor beta chains from one specimen sequenced in a study of T cells after yellow fever vaccination. TCRdb passed the 5' RACE reads through MiXCR, listing each CDR3 protein once. The data hold fewer than 450,000 distinct CDR3 sequences, with about 4% observed a single time. This material consisted of PBMCs, taken 5 days after the yellow fever booster vaccination. These receptor sequences come from a man younger than 35 who received the YFV17D yellow fever vaccine.

The chain links TRBV27 to TRBJ2-7; either TRBD1 or TRBD2 may supply D (5 bases each). V was shortened by 4 bases and J by 3 bases, with 13 bases between the two germline ends. Germline V gene sequence: CDR1 MNHEY, CDR2 SMNVEV (reference sequence). There are 14 residues in the CDR3. The CDR3 protein is CASSSGVGVYEQYF. The CDR3 bases are TGTGCCAGCAGTTCCGGCGTGGGGGTCTACGAGCAGTACTTC.

V usage is TRBV30 and J usage is TRBJ1-2; D is uncertain. CDR3 length equals 14 residues. The germline V gene has CDR1 GTSNPN and CDR2 SVGIG (reference sequence). V was cut by 4 bases and J by 8 bases, with 20 bases left in between. CDR3 residues: CAWKGREKPRGYTF. CDR3 in DNA: TGTGCCTGGAAAGGGAGGGAGAAGCCTAGAGGCTACACCTTC.